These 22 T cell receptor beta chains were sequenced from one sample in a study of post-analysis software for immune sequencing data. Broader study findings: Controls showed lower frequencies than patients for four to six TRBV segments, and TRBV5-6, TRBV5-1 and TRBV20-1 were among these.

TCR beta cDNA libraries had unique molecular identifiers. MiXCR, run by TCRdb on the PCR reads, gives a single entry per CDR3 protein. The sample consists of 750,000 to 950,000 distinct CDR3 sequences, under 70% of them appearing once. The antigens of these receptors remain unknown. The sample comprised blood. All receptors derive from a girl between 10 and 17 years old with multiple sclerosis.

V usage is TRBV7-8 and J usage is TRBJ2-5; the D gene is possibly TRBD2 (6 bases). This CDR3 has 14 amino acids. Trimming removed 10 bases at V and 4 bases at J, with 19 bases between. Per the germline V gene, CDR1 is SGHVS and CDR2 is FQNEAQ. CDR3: CATMETRVGETQYF. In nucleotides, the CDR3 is TGTGCCACCATGGAGACTAGAGTCGGAGAGACCCAGTACTTC.

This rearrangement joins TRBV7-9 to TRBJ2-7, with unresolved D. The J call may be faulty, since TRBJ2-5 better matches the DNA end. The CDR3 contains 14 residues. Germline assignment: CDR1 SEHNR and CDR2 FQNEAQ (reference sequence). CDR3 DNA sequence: TGTGCCAGCAGCTTCGAGGCAGTCCGAGAGACCCAGTACTTC. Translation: CASSFEAVRETQYF.

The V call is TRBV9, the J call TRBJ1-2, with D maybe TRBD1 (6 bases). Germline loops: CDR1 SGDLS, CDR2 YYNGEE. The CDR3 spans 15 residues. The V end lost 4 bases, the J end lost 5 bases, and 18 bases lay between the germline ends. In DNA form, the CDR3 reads TGTGCCAGCAGCCCCCAACTGGGGGCCAATTATGGCTACACCTTC. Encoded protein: CASSPQLGANYGYTF.

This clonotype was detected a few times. In DNA form, the CDR3 reads TGCGCCAGCAGCCAAGGGAGCTTAGAAGCTAACTATGGCTACACCTTC. Amino acids: CASSQGSLEANYGYTF. The chain carries TRBV4-1 and TRBJ1-2; D ambiguous. The CDR3 covers 16 residues. The germline V and J ends were trimmed by 1 base and 0 bases, with 12 bases remaining between them. Germline CDR1 reads MGHRA; CDR2 reads YSYEKL.

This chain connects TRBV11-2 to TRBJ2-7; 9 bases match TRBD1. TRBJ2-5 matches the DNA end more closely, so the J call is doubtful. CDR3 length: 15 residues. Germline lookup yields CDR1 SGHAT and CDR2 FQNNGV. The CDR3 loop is CASSVQGARAETQYF. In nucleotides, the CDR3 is TGTGCCAGCAGCGTACAGGGGGCTCGTGCGGAGACCCAGTACTTC.

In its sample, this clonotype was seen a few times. For the CDR3, the DNA is TGTGCCAGCAGCTTCGAATGGGGCCGGGACAGTGAGCAGTTCTTC. This gives the protein CASSFEWGRDSEQFF. J is TRBJ2-1 and V is TRBV7-2, with 7 bases aligning to TRBD1. J was trimmed by 9 bases and V by 3 bases; bases with no gene match: 11. This CDR3 region has 15 residues. Germline CDR1 and CDR2: SGHTA and FQGNSA.

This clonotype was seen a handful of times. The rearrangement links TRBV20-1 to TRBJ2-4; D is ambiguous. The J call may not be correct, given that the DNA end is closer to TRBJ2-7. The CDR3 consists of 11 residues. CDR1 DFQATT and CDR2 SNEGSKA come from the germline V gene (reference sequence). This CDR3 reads CSVRVSSEQYF. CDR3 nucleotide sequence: TGCAGTGTAAGGGTATCTTCCGAGCAGTACTTC.

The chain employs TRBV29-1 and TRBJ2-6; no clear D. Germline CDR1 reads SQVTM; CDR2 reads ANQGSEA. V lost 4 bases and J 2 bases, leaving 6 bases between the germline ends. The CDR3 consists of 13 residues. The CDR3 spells CSVGTPGANVLTF. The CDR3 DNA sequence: TGCAGCGTTGGAACCCCTGGGGCCAACGTCCTGACTTTC.

Written as DNA, the CDR3 is TGTGCCAGCAGTTACACCGAACCCGCAACTAATGAAAAACTGTTTTTT. Encoded protein: CASSYTEPATNEKLFF. This sequence joins TRBV6-6 and TRBJ1-4, with D hard to call. The CDR3 contains 16 residues. Trimming cost V 2 bases and J 0 bases, with 10 bases left between them. Germline values: CDR1 MNHNY, CDR2 SVGAGI (reference sequence).

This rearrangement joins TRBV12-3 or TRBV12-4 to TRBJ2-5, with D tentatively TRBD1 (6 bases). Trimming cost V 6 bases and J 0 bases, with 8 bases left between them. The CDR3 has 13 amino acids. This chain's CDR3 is CASRTGYQETQYF. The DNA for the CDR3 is TGTGCCAGCAGGACAGGTTACCAAGAGACCCAGTACTTC.

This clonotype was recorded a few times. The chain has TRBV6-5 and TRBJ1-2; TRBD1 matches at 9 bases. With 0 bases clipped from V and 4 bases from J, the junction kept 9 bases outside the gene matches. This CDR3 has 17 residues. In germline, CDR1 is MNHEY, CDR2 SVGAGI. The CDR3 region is CASSYSSGQGPLYGYTF. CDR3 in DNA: TGTGCCAGCAGTTACTCGTCGGGACAGGGTCCCCTCTATGGCTACACCTTC.

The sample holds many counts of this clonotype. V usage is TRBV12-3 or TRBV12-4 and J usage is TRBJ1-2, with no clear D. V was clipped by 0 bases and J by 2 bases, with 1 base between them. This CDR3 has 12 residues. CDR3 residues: CASSLANYGYTF. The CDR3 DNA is TGTGCCAGCAGTTTAGCGAACTATGGCTACACCTTC.

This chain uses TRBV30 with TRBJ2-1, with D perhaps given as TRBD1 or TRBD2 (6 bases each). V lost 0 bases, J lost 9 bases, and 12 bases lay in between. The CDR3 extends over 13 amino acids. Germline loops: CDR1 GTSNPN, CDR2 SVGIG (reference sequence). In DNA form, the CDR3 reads TGTGCCTGGAGTGTAATCAGGGGAGGTGAGCAGTTCTTC. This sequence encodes CAWSVIRGGEQFF. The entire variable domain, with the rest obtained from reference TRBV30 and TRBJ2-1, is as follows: SQTIHQWPATLVQPVGSPLSLECTVEGTSNPNLYWYRQAAGRGLQLLFYSVGIGQISSEVPQNLSASRPQDRQFILSSKKLLLSDSGFYLCAWSVIRGGEQFFGPGTRLTVL.

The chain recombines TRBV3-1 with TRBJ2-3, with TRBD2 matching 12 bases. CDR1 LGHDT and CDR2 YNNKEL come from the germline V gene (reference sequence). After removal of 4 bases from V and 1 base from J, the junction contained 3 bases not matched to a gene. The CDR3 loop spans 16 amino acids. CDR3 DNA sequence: TGTGCCAGCAGCCGTCGGACTAGCGGGGGCACAGATACGCAGTATTTT. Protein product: CASSRRTSGGTDTQYF.

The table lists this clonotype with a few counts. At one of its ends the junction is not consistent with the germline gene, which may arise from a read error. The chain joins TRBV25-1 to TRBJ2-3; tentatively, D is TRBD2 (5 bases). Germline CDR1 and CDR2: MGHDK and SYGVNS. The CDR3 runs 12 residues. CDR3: CAGESEYGTQYF. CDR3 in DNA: TGCGCTGGGGAGTCGGAGTACGGTACGCAGTATTTT.

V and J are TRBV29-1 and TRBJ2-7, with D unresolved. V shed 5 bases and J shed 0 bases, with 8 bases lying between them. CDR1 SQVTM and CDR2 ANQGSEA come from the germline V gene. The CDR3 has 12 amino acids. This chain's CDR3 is CSVYITSYEQYF. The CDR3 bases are TGCAGCGTTTATATCACCTCCTACGAGCAGTACTTC.

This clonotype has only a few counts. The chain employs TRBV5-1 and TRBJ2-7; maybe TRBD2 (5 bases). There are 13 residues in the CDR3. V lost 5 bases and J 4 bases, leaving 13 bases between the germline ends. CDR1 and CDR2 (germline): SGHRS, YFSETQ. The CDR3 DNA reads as TGCGCCAGCAGACCGCTAGCCATGTACGAGCAGTACTTC. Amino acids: CASRPLAMYEQYF.

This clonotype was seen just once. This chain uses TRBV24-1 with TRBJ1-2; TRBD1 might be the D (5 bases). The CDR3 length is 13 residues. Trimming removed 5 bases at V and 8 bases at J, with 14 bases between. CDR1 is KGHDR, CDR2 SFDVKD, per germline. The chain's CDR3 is CATSAGGQAGYTF. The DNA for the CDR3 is TGTGCCACCAGTGCGGGCGGACAAGCGGGCTACACCTTC.

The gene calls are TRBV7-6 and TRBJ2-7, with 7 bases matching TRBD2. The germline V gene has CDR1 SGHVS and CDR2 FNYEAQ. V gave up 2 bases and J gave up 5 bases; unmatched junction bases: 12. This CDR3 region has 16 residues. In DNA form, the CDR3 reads TGTGCCAGCAGCTTATTTCATGGGGAGGGTAGAAACGAGCAGTACTTC. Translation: CASSLFHGEGRNEQYF.

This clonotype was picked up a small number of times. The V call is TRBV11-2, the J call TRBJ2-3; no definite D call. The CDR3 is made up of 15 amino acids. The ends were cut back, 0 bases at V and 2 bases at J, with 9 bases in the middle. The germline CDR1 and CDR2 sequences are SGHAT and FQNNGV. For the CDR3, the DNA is TGTGCCAGCAGCTTAGACCCGGGCCCCACAGATACGCAGTATTTT. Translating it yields CASSLDPGPTDTQYF.

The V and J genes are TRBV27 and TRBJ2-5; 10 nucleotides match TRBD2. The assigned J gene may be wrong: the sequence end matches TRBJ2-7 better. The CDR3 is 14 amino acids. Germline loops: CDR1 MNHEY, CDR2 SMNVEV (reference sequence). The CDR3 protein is CASSRLAGHYEQYF. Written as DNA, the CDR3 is TGTGCCAGCAGTAGACTAGCGGGCCACTACGAGCAGTACTTC.

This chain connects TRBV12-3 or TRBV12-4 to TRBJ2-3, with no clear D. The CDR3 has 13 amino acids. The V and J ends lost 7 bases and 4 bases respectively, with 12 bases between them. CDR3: CASTFGWADTQYF. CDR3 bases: TGTGCCAGCACATTTGGCTGGGCAGATACGCAGTATTTT.